The 10 T cell receptor beta chains reported below all come from one sample, sequenced in a study of somatic reversion in DOCK8 deficiency. From approximately 100 ng genomic DNA, TRB libraries were made by one-step EuroClonality-NGS amplicon PCR. TCRdb fed the multiplex PCR reads into MiXCR, producing one record per CDR3 protein. Among approximately 4,100 distinct CDR3 sequences listed, approximately 24% were seen once. Input material: peripheral blood. These receptors all come from a human donor in good health.

This sequence joins TRBV7-9 and TRBJ1-4; the D is unclear. Trimming shortened V by 3 bases and J by 8 bases, and 7 bases separated the two germline ends. This CDR3 region has 12 residues. CDR1 is SEHNR, CDR2 FQNEAQ, per germline (reference sequence). The chain's CDR3 is CASSFGWEKLFF. CDR3 nucleotide sequence: TGTGCCAGCAGCTTCGGCTGGGAAAAACTGTTTTTT.

A remark on this clonotype: It may be a read error: a sequence one base away is much more abundant. The chain couples TRBV12-3 or TRBV12-4 to TRBJ1-4; D gene unclear. CDR3 length: 12 amino acids. The ends were cut back, 9 bases at V and 8 bases at J, with 13 bases in the middle. The CDR3 here is CARSPQQEKLFF. In DNA form, the CDR3 reads TGTGCCAGAAGCCCTCAACAGGAAAAACTGTTTTTT.

The rearrangement joins TRBV20-1 to TRBJ2-7; 14 nucleotides line up with TRBD2. The ends lost 6 bases at V and 7 bases at J; junction bases unmatched: 14. The CDR3 spans 16 residues. CDR1 and CDR2 from the germline V gene are DFQATT and SNEGSKA (reference sequence). The CDR3 reads CSAPKTSGGVLREQYF. For the CDR3, the DNA is TGCAGTGCCCCGAAGACTAGCGGGGGGGTACTACGAGAGCAGTACTTC.

A word on this clonotype: A read error may explain this, as a much larger clone is one base away. The V call is TRBV28, the J call TRBJ2-2; 7 nucleotides line up with TRBD2. CDR3 length: 13 residues. From germline, CDR1 is MDHEN and CDR2 SYDVKM. The V and J ends lost 7 bases and 3 bases, in that order; junction bases with no gene match: 2. DNA of the CDR3: TGTGCCAGCAAGCGGGGCCACACCGGGGAGCTGTTTTTT. Its protein is CASKRGHTGELFF.

This clonotype occurred a few times. V gene TRBV5-1 combines with J gene TRBJ1-2, with D possibly TRBD1 on 6 matching bases. V was cut by 0 bases and J by 4 bases, with 16 bases left in between. Germline V gives CDR1 SGHRS, CDR2 YFSETQ. The CDR3 runs 16 residues. CDR3 DNA sequence: TGCGCCAGCAGCTTGGGGATCGGGACATTCGGCTATGGCTACACCTTC. Translating gives CASSLGIGTFGYGYTF.

Sample share makes this clonotype large (0.1 to 1%). The chain employs TRBV11-1 and TRBJ1-1; maybe TRBD1 (5 bases). The CDR3 is made up of 14 amino acids. Per the germline V gene, CDR1 is SGHAT and CDR2 is FQDESV (reference sequence). The V gene lost 1 base and the J gene lost 10 bases, with 16 bases spanning the gap. The CDR3 DNA sequence: TGTGCCAGCAGCTTAGAAGGGACGGGCTTTGGAGCTTTCTTT. This sequence encodes CASSLEGTGFGAFF.

This clonotype was picked up a small number of times. The chain joins TRBV5-8 to TRBJ1-5; 7 positions agree with TRBD1. V dropped 2 bases and J dropped 4; count of bases not matched to a gene: 6. Germline CDR1 is SGHTS and CDR2 is YDEGEE. The CDR3 contains 15 residues. The CDR3 sequence is CASSLSTGQNQPQHF. DNA for the CDR3: TGTGCCAGCAGCTTATCGACGGGACAGAATCAGCCCCAGCATTTT. Full variable domain (outside the CDR3, taken from reference TRBV5-8 and TRBJ1-5): EAGVTQSPTHLIKTRGQQATLRCSPISGHTSVYWYQQALGLGLQFLLWYDEGEERNRGNFPPRFSGRQFPNYSSELNVNALELEDSALYLCASSLSTGQNQPQHFGDGTRLSIL.

The chain links TRBV7-9 to TRBJ2-7; D possibly corresponds to TRBD1 (5 bases). CDR1 is SEHNR, CDR2 FQNEAQ, per germline (reference sequence). The germline V and J ends were trimmed by 1 base and 1 base, with 8 bases remaining between them. The CDR3 totals 14 residues. The DNA for the CDR3 is TGTGCCAGCAGCTTAGGACAGCATTCCTACGAGCAGTACTTC. Its protein product is CASSLGQHSYEQYF.

In its sample, this clonotype ranks as medium-sized. The rearrangement links TRBV11-2 to TRBJ2-7, with no clear D. V lost 5 bases and J 6 bases, leaving 23 bases between the germline ends. The CDR3 consists of 16 residues. Germline V gene data show CDR1 as SGHAT and CDR2 as FQNNGV. The CDR3 DNA is TGTGCCAGCAGCCCCAGAATCCAAACCTCAGGCTCCGAGCAGTACTTC. It encodes CASSPRIQTSGSEQYF.

This chain connects TRBV7-2 to TRBJ1-1; D is possibly TRBD1 (5 bases). CDR1 SGHTA and CDR2 FQGNSA come from the germline V gene. The length of the CDR3 is 13 residues. V lost 5 bases, J lost 1 base, and 8 bases lay in between. This CDR3 is CASSPQENTEAFF. Here the CDR3 DNA reads TGTGCCAGCAGCCCACAGGAGAACACTGAAGCTTTCTTT.